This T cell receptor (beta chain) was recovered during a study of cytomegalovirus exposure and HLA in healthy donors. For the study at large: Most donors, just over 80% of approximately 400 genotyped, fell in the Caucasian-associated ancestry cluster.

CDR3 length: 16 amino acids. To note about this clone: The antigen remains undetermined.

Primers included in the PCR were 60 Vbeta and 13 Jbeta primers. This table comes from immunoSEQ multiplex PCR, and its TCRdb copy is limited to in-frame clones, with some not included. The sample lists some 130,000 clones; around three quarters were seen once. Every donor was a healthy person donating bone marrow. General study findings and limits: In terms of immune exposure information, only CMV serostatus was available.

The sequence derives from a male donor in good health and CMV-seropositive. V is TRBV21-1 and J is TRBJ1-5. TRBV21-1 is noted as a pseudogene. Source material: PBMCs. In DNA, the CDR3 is TGTGCCAGCAGCAAAAAGCCGGGAGGGTTCAATCAGCCCCAGCATTTT. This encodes CASSKKPGGFNQPQHF.